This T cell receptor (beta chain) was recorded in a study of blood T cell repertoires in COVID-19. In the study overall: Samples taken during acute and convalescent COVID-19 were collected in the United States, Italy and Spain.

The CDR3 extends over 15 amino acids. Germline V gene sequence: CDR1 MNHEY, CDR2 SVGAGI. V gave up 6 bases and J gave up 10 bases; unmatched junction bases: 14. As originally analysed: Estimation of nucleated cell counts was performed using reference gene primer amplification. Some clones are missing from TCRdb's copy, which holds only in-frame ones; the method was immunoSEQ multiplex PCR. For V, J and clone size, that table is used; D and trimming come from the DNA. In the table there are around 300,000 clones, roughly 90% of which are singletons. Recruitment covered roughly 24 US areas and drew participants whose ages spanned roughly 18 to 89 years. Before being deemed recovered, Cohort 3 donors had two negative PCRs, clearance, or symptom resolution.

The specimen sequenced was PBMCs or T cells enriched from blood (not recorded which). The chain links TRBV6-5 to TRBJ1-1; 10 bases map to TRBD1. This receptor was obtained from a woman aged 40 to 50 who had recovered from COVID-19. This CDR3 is CASRTSRDRGVGAFF. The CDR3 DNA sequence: TGTGCCAGCAGGACAAGTAGGGACAGGGGAGTCGGAGCTTTCTTT.